These 24 T cell receptor beta chains came from one sample sequenced in a study of cytotoxic CD8 clonotypes in ibrutinib-treated CLL. Assay: immunoSEQ multiplex PCR; the TCRdb copy retains only in-frame clones and omits some. The sample includes around 140,000 clones, around 80% of them seen just once. The sequencing here drew on PBMCs, taken after 36 months of ibrutinib treatment. These TCRs come from a human donor with chronic lymphocytic leukemia.

This rearrangement joins TRBV28 to TRBJ2-2; 9 bases agree with TRBD1. Per the germline V gene, CDR1 is MDHEN and CDR2 is SYDVKM. CDR3 length: 15 amino acids. J gave up 6 bases and V 1 base, and 3 bases lay outside the gene matches. The CDR3 bases are TGTGCCAGCAGTTTATTGTACAGGGGGCCCGGGGAGCTGTTTTTT. Translation: CASSLLYRGPGELFF.

The chain links TRBV6-5 to TRBJ1-2; D call uncertain. This CDR3 region has 15 residues. V was cut by 6 bases and J by 8 bases, with 22 bases left in between. Germline CDR1 is MNHEY and CDR2 is SVGAGI. This CDR3 is CASRLRTSKGGGYTF. CDR3 DNA: TGTGCCAGCAGACTACGGACGTCAAAAGGCGGAGGCTACACCTTC.

This chain uses TRBV4-1 with TRBJ2-5; no definite D call. The germline V gene encodes CDR1 MGHRA and CDR2 YSYEKL. Trimming stripped 10 bases from V and 0 bases from J, with 12 bases between. The CDR3 runs to 13 residues. DNA of the CDR3: TGCGCCACCCGGCAGGCCGACCAAGAGACCCAGTACTTC. It yields the protein CATRQADQETQYF.

V is TRBV19 and J is TRBJ1-5; the match to TRBD1 covers 8 bases. Losses at the gene ends were 7 bases for V and 6 bases for J; bases not matched to a gene: 8. The CDR3 runs 14 residues. CDR1 is LNHDA and CDR2 is SQIVND in the germline V gene (reference sequence). CDR3 amino acids: CASTSTGGSQPQHF. The CDR3 coding sequence is TGTGCCAGTACCTCCACAGGGGGAAGTCAGCCCCAGCATTTT.

Only one count was recorded for this clone. V is TRBV5-6 and J is TRBJ2-3, with D hard to call. Trimming left V 0 bases short and J 1 base short, with 6 bases between. This CDR3 is 14 amino acids long. Germline CDR1 is SGHDT and CDR2 is YYEEEE. CDR3 bases: TGTGCCAGCAGCTTGGGCTACGGCACAGATACGCAGTATTTT. This translates into CASSLGYGTDTQYF.

The chain couples TRBV6-1 to TRBJ1-1, with D hard to call. Germline V gene data show CDR1 as MNHNS and CDR2 as SASEGT. Trimming stripped 7 bases from V and 1 base from J, with 10 bases between. The CDR3 contains 13 residues. DNA of the CDR3: TGTGCCAGCACTATTACGGGGAACACTGAAGCTTTCTTT. This sequence encodes CASTITGNTEAFF.

This clone has only one observation. The chain carries TRBV5-1 and TRBJ2-1; the match to TRBD2 covers 9 bases. The V segment lost 2 bases and the J segment 4 bases; nucleotides outside the gene matches: 4. CDR1 is SGHRS, CDR2 YFSETQ, per germline. This CDR3 spans 15 amino acids. This chain's CDR3 is CASSFMTSGYNEQFF. The CDR3 DNA reads as TGCGCCAGCAGCTTTATGACTAGCGGATACAATGAGCAGTTCTTC.

The chain links TRBV7-9 to TRBJ2-7; the D gene could be TRBD1 or TRBD2 (5 bases each). CDR3 length equals 15 residues. Germline V gene data show CDR1 as SEHNR and CDR2 as FQNEAQ (reference sequence). Trimming removed 5 bases at V and 2 bases at J, with 16 bases between. Here the CDR3 DNA reads TGTGCCAGCAGCCAAAATATGGGGGAAACCTACGAGCAGTACTTC. It translates to CASSQNMGETYEQYF.

The gene calls are TRBV18 and TRBJ2-3; D is undetermined. The CDR3 is 15 residues long. Germline V gene sequence: CDR1 KGHSH, CDR2 LQKENI. The germline V and J ends were trimmed by 3 bases and 0 bases, with 10 bases remaining between them. CDR3 protein: CASSPLTPSTDTQYF. The DNA of the CDR3 is TGTGCCAGCTCACCGTTAACACCCAGCACAGATACGCAGTATTTT.

This clone was seen only a few times. The V gene is TRBV13, the J gene TRBJ2-7; 7 nucleotides align to TRBD1. Per germline, CDR1 PRHDT and CDR2 FYEKMQ (reference sequence). The junction had 5 bases not matched to a gene; V was cut back by 1 base and J by 8 bases. The CDR3 loop spans 13 amino acids. The chain's CDR3 is CASSLAPRGQQYF. CDR3 bases: TGTGCCAGCAGCTTAGCCCCTAGGGGGCAGCAGTACTTC.

Here the CDR3 reads CASSDWTGPNTGELFF. CDR3 DNA: TGCGCCAGCAGTGATTGGACAGGGCCGAACACCGGGGAGCTGTTTTTT. The chain links TRBV10-1 to TRBJ2-2, with TRBD1 matching over 8 bases. This CDR3 contains 16 residues. In germline, CDR1 is WNHNN, CDR2 SYGVQD (reference sequence). J lost 0 bases, V lost 3 bases, and 3 bases had no gene match.

V gene TRBV5-4 combines with J gene TRBJ2-7, with 7 bases aligning to TRBD2. With 5 bases clipped from V and 5 bases from J, the junction kept 4 bases outside the gene matches. This CDR3 has 12 residues. In germline, CDR1 is SGHNT, CDR2 YYREEE (reference sequence). The CDR3 bases are TGTGCCAGCAGTGGACTAGAGAACGAGCAGTACTTC. Translation gives CASSGLENEQYF.

The chain has TRBV27 and TRBJ2-7, with D possibly called TRBD1 or TRBD2 (6 bases each). Germline CDR1 reads MNHEY; CDR2 reads SMNVEV (reference sequence). This CDR3 is built from 13 residues. Between the trimmed V and J ends, which lost 3 bases and 6 bases, there was a span of 12 bases. CDR3 nucleotide sequence: TGTGCCAGCAGTTTCCAAGGGGGGCGCGAGCAGTACTTC. Residues: CASSFQGGREQYF.

The CDR3 DNA sequence: TGTGCCAGCCGACGTCAGGGGGCCGGGGAGCTGTTTTTT. It specifies CASRRQGAGELFF. The chain employs TRBV6-6 and TRBJ2-2; 7 bases are a match to TRBD1. Germline trimming cut 8 bases from V and 6 bases from J; bases unmatched to any gene: 6. CDR1 is MNHNY and CDR2 is SVGAGI in the germline V gene (reference sequence). The CDR3 length is 13 residues.

The genes are TRBV5-4 and TRBJ2-7, with TRBD1 as a possible D gene (5 bases). In germline, CDR1 is SGHNT, CDR2 YYREEE (reference sequence). V was pared by 0 bases and J by 6 bases, with 19 bases between. The CDR3 loop spans 16 amino acids. Written as DNA, the CDR3 is TGTGCCAGCAGCTTGGTCATCTGGGGCTCCCCCCTCGAGCAGTACTTC. It is translated as CASSLVIWGSPLEQYF.

The gene calls are TRBV2 and TRBJ1-1; D is unresolved. CDR3 length: 11 amino acids. Trimming took off 10 bases at V and 7 bases at J, with 13 bases between the two ends. Germline CDR1 and CDR2: SNHLY and FYNNEI. DNA for the CDR3: TGTGCCAACAAACGAATTCTTGAAGCTTTCTTT. The encoded protein is CANKRILEAFF.

Points on this clone: One junction end does not reproduce the germline sequence, and a read error may be involved. The chain is built from TRBV11-2 and TRBJ2-3; 9 bases map to TRBD2. This CDR3 is built from 11 residues. Germline CDR1 is SGHAT and CDR2 is FQNNGV. The CDR3, as DNA: TGTGCCAGCAGCGTAGGGACTAGCATAGATTTT. This translates into CASSVGTSIDF.

This clone was counted between two and nine times. The chain joins TRBV11-2 to TRBJ2-1; 7 bases line up with TRBD2. With 3 bases clipped from V and 13 bases from J, the junction kept 3 bases outside the gene matches. The germline V gene encodes CDR1 SGHAT and CDR2 FQNNGV. The CDR3 loop spans 11 amino acids. The CDR3 region has the DNA TGTGCCAGCAGCTTCAGACTAGCTCAGTTCTTC. It yields the protein CASSFRLAQFF.

The chain uses TRBV20-1 and TRBJ2-7; 7 bases are a match to TRBD2. V gave up 3 bases and J gave up 12 bases; unmatched junction bases: 8. Looked up from germline, CDR1 is DFQATT and CDR2 is SNEGSKA (reference sequence). This CDR3 is 11 amino acids long. For the CDR3, the DNA is TGCAGTGCTAGTGTTGTAGCGGGCTTGTACTTC. This translates into CSASVVAGLYF.

This chain links TRBV5-1 with TRBJ2-3; no clear D. Trimming took off 2 bases at V and 2 bases at J, with 9 bases between the two ends. In germline, CDR1 is SGHRS, CDR2 YFSETQ. The CDR3 covers 14 residues. Here the CDR3 DNA reads TGCGCCAGCAGCTTCCCCTTTTACACAGATACGCAGTATTTT. Its translation: CASSFPFYTDTQYF.

This chain uses TRBV19 with TRBJ2-7, with TRBD2 as a possible D gene (6 bases). Trimming left V 5 bases short and J 7 bases short, with 18 bases between. CDR3 size: 14 residues. The germline V gene encodes CDR1 LNHDA and CDR2 SQIVND (reference sequence). In nucleotides, the CDR3 is TGTGCCAGTAGTCCGTCCGCGGGGTCTGAAGAGCAGTACTTC. It specifies CASSPSAGSEEQYF. Full variable domain (rest looked up from reference TRBV19 and TRBJ2-7): DGGITQSPKYLFRKEGQNVTLSCEQNLNHDAMYWYRQDPGQGLRLIYYSQIVNDFQKGDIAEGYSVSREKKESFPLTVTSAQKNPTAFYLCASSPSAGSEEQYFGPGTRLTVT.

The gene calls are TRBV28 and TRBJ1-4; D call uncertain. Germline lookup yields CDR1 MDHEN and CDR2 SYDVKM. The CDR3 runs to 13 residues. Trimming pared 8 bases from V and 5 bases from J, leaving 12 bases between. CDR3 DNA sequence: TGTGCCAGCGAGAACAGCCAAAATGAAAAACTGTTTTTT. It specifies CASENSQNEKLFF.

This clone was counted between two and nine times. V usage is TRBV4-1 and J usage is TRBJ2-3; perhaps D is TRBD1 or TRBD2 (5 bases each). The ends were cut back, 5 bases at V and 8 bases at J, with 11 bases in the middle. CDR3 length equals 12 residues. In germline, CDR1 is MGHRA, CDR2 YSYEKL. The CDR3 loop is CASSFIGGTQYF. CDR3 nucleotides: TGCGCCAGCAGCTTCATTGGGGGTACGCAGTATTTT.

The rearrangement links TRBV30 to TRBJ2-7, with 12 bases that match TRBD1. CDR1 and CDR2 from the germline V gene are GTSNPN and SVGIG (reference sequence). V shed 3 bases, J shed 2 bases, and the junction held 5 bases outside the gene matches. CDR3 length equals 15 residues. The CDR3 DNA reads TGTGCCTGGAGGGGACAGGGGGCAAGCACCTACGAGCAGTACTTC. Protein: CAWRGQGASTYEQYF.